The next 14 T cell receptor beta chains were all read from a single sample in a study of shared clonotypes between healthy human individuals. TCRdb's copy holds only in-frame clones and misses some; the assay was immunoSEQ multiplex PCR. The data show fewer than 2.5 million clones, approximately 93% seen once. The sample taken for sequencing was naive CD4+ T cells from PBMCs. The subset: CD45RA+ positively selected. The receptors derive from a young man in good health. Some clones in this sample may be carry-over from other donors' samples.

In regard to this clone: The sample has other DNA sequences that encode this CDR3 too. This chain uses TRBV9 with TRBJ2-3; D remains ambiguous. This CDR3 region has 13 residues. CDR1 SGDLS and CDR2 YYNGEE come from the germline V gene. V was trimmed by 2 bases and J by 0 bases, leaving 4 bases between them. CDR3 region: CASSVLSTDTQYF. The CDR3 coding sequence is TGTGCCAGCAGCGTCCTCAGCACAGATACGCAGTATTTT.

This chain links TRBV7-9 with TRBJ1-4; D not certain. The CDR3 is 13 amino acids. Germline lookup yields CDR1 SEHNR and CDR2 FQNEAQ (reference sequence). V was shortened by 1 base and J by 7 bases, with 7 bases between the two germline ends. The CDR3 DNA reads TGTGCCAGCAGCTTAGAGATGGGTGAAAAACTGTTTTTT. Translation gives CASSLEMGEKLFF.

CDR3 residues: CASSPGAGYNTIYF. The CDR3 nucleotides read TGTGCCAGCAGCCCCGGGGCAGGGTACAACACCATATATTTT. The J gene is TRBJ1-3, the V gene TRBV5-4; tentatively, D is TRBD1 (5 bases). Trimming pared 4 bases from V and 7 bases from J, leaving 15 bases between. Germline V gene lookup returns CDR1 SGHNT and CDR2 YYREEE (reference sequence). This CDR3 region has 14 residues. Using reference TRBV5-4 and TRBJ1-3 for the parts outside the CDR3, the full variable domain is ETGVTQSPTHLIKTRGQQVTLRCSSQSGHNTVSWYQQALGQGPQFIFQYYREEENGRGNFPPRFSGLQFPNYSSELNVNALELDDSALYLCASSPGAGYNTIYFGEGSWLTVV.

The CDR3 reads CASSLRAQRNEKLFF. The CDR3 nucleotides are TGTGCCAGCAGTTTAAGGGCCCAAAGGAATGAAAAACTGTTTTTT. V is TRBV28 and J is TRBJ1-4, with D uncertain. Trimming removed 2 bases from V and 5 bases from J, with 12 bases in between. The CDR3 has 15 amino acids. The germline V gene encodes CDR1 MDHEN and CDR2 SYDVKM.

The chain combines TRBV14 with TRBJ2-1; TRBD1 matches 7 bases. The junction had 7 bases not matched to a gene; V was cut back by 3 bases and J by 2 bases. Germline values: CDR1 SGHDN, CDR2 FVKESK. The CDR3 spans 16 residues. The CDR3 protein is CASSQWTGETYNEQFF. CDR3 nucleotides: TGTGCCAGCAGCCAGTGGACAGGCGAAACCTACAATGAGCAGTTCTTC.

The chain uses TRBV28 and TRBJ1-5; maybe TRBD1 (6 bases). V shed 3 bases and J shed 5 bases, with 14 bases lying between them. CDR1 and CDR2 (germline): MDHEN, SYDVKM. This CDR3 has 15 residues. The CDR3 reads CASSLVGGAHQPQHF. As DNA, the CDR3 is TGTGCCAGCAGTTTGGTTGGGGGGGCTCATCAGCCCCAGCATTTT. Filled out from reference TRBV28 and TRBJ1-5, the complete variable domain reads DVKVTQSSRYLVKRTGEKVFLECVQDMDHENMFWYRQDPGLGLRLIYFSYDVKMKEKGDIPEGYSVSREKKERFSLILESASTNQTSMYLCASSLVGGAHQPQHFGDGTRLSIL.

This clone was recorded only once. This chain uses TRBV28 with TRBJ2-1; 7 bases line up with TRBD2. V was clipped by 3 bases and J by 5 bases; unmatched bases: 4. Per the germline V gene, CDR1 is MDHEN and CDR2 is SYDVKM. This CDR3 spans 14 amino acids. The CDR3 DNA is TGTGCCAGCAGTTTCGTCCTAGCGGACAATGAGCAGTTCTTC. Its protein product is CASSFVLADNEQFF.

This chain joins TRBV9 and TRBJ1-4, with D tentatively TRBD1 (5 bases). Trimming pared 0 bases from V and 5 bases from J, leaving 17 bases between. The CDR3 runs 17 residues. Germline V gives CDR1 SGDLS, CDR2 YYNGEE. CDR3: CASSVGQWGTSNEKLFF. In DNA form, the CDR3 reads TGTGCCAGCAGCGTAGGCCAATGGGGGACGAGCAATGAAAAACTGTTTTTT.

CDR3 in amino acids: CASSLTGVYNSPLHF. The CDR3 nucleotides are TGCGCCAGCAGCTTGACAGGCGTTTATAATTCACCCCTCCACTTT. J is TRBJ1-6 and V is TRBV5-1; D perhaps matches TRBD1 (5 bases). The CDR3 spans 15 residues. Trimming removed 1 base at V and 4 bases at J, with 9 bases between. From germline, CDR1 is SGHRS and CDR2 YFSETQ.

The rearrangement joins TRBV4-1 to TRBJ2-1; no clear D gene. The germline CDR1 and CDR2 sequences are MGHRA and YSYEKL. Trimming stripped 0 bases from V and 10 bases from J, with 13 bases between. This CDR3 region has 14 residues. The CDR3 region is CASSQDFSVREQFF. CDR3 nucleotides: TGCGCCAGCAGCCAAGATTTCAGCGTTCGCGAGCAGTTCTTC.

The genes are TRBV29-1 and TRBJ2-1, with 7 positions matching TRBD2. Germline V lookup: CDR1 SQVTM, CDR2 ANQGSEA. V lost 7 bases to trimming and J lost 0 bases; unmatched junction nucleotides: 9. The CDR3 extends over 15 amino acids. CDR3 DNA sequence: TGCAGCGGTGAGCGGGAAACGAGCTCCTACAATGAGCAGTTCTTC. Amino acid sequence: CSGERETSSYNEQFF.

The chain joins TRBV28 to TRBJ2-4; D gene ambiguous. V lost 1 base and J lost 3, with 13 bases in between. CDR3 size: 16 residues. CDR1 MDHEN and CDR2 SYDVKM come from the germline V gene. The CDR3 bases are TGTGCCAGCAGTTTATTCGGGTCGGCGGTCAAAAACATTCAGTACTTC. The encoded protein is CASSLFGSAVKNIQYF.

V is TRBV7-9 and J is TRBJ2-1; weak D call: TRBD2 (6 bases). The ends were cut back, 2 bases at V and 6 bases at J, with 14 bases in the middle. CDR1 and CDR2 from the germline V gene are SEHNR and FQNEAQ (reference sequence). The CDR3 length is 15 residues. The CDR3 region is CASSLLVAGINEQFF. The CDR3 nucleotides read TGTGCCAGCAGCTTATTAGTGGCGGGAATCAATGAGCAGTTCTTC. Full variable domain (missing parts from reference TRBV7-9 and TRBJ2-1): DTGVSQNPRHKITKRGQNVTFRCDPISEHNRLYWYRQTLGQGPEFLTYFQNEAQLEKSRLLSDRFSAERPKGSFSTLEIQRTEQGDSAMYLCASSLLVAGINEQFFGPGTRLTVL.

The chain employs TRBV30 and TRBJ2-1, with 8 bases lining up with TRBD2. V shed 0 bases, J shed 3 bases, and the junction held 4 bases outside the gene matches. The CDR3 is 15 residues long. Looked up from germline, CDR1 is GTSNPN and CDR2 is SVGIG (reference sequence). CDR3: CAWSVLTSGYNEQFF. The CDR3 bases are TGTGCCTGGAGTGTACTAACTAGCGGCTACAATGAGCAGTTCTTC.